Sequencing of this T cell receptor beta chain was carried out in a study of blood T cell repertoires in COVID-19. Overall study: Samples taken during acute and convalescent COVID-19 were collected in the United States, Italy and Spain. PBMCs, B-cell-depleted T cells, or T cells were the source of the cDNA or gDNA that made up the material.

Original analysis: Using reference gene primer amplification, nucleated cell counts were estimated. TCRdb keeps only in-frame clones here, not all; method: immunoSEQ multiplex PCR. V, J and clone size are taken as reported in that table, and D and trimming were inferred from the DNA itself. The sample lists about 120,000 clones, approximately 82% seen once, with 7.5% in the top ten. V lost 7 bases and J lost 5; bases outside the gene matches: 9. Germline values: CDR1 SGHNT, CDR2 YENEEA. The CDR3 loop spans 14 amino acids. This TCR derives from a man aged 65 to 79 with active or convalescent COVID-19. The rearrangement joins TRBV11-3 to TRBJ1-1; 8 bases fit TRBD1. The sequenced sample consisted of peripheral blood. The DNA of the CDR3 is TGTGCCAGCACCCGACAGGGGCCCTTAACTGAAGCTTTCTTT. Residues: CASTRQGPLTEAFF.